Following are 10 T cell receptor beta chains from one sample sequenced in a study of neoadjuvant nivolumab and ipilimumab in lung cancer (dated by TCRdb to 2018 to 2021). The sample's time point label, decoded: pretherapy, before neoadjuvant immune checkpoint inhibitors. The library was made by the immunoSEQ multiplex PCR assay. In TCRdb, the immuneACCESS table is reduced to in-frame sequences with V and J assigned. These tables do not hold every clone; where another copy was compared, an unresolved V gene accounts for under half, and the others remain unexplained. Counted in this sample were roughly 18,000 clones; around 87% of them appeared once. The ten top clones hold 2.1% of the sample. The source was peripheral blood, collected before neoadjuvant nivolumab, alone or with ipilimumab. These receptors originate from an adult with non-small cell lung cancer.

The chain uses TRBV27 and TRBJ2-7; 9 bases line up with TRBD2. CDR3 length equals 16 residues. The V segment lost 6 bases and the J segment 4 bases; nucleotides outside the gene matches: 13. The germline gives CDR1 MNHEY, CDR2 SMNVEV (reference sequence). The CDR3: CASRPLRPSGTYEQYF. The CDR3 DNA sequence: TGTGCCAGCAGACCGCTAAGGCCTAGCGGGACTTACGAGCAGTACTTC.

The chain joins TRBV18 to TRBJ2-1; D perhaps matches TRBD2 (6 bases). The CDR3 sequence is 14 residues long. The V end lost 0 bases, the J end lost 13 bases, and 16 bases lay between the germline ends. Germline lookup yields CDR1 KGHSH and CDR2 LQKENI. CDR3 sequence (DNA): TGTGCCAGCTCACCACCTGCAAGGAGGGGTGAACAGTTCTTC. As protein: CASSPPARRGEQFF. The entire variable domain, with the rest obtained from reference TRBV18 and TRBJ2-1, is as follows: NAGVMQNPRHLVRRRGQEARLRCSPMKGHSHVYWYRQLPEEGLKFMVYLQKENIIDESGMPKERFSAEFPKEGPSILRIQQVVRGDSAAYFCASSPPARRGEQFFGPGTRLTVL.

This chain connects TRBV28 to TRBJ2-5; TRBD2 matches 9 bases. The CDR3 has 15 residues. The germline CDR1 and CDR2 sequences are MDHEN and SYDVKM. With 2 bases clipped from V and 2 bases from J, the junction kept 3 bases outside the gene matches. In DNA form, the CDR3 reads TGTGCCAGCAGTTTAGTCAGCGGGGGGCAAGAGACCCAGTACTTC. Its protein product is CASSLVSGGQETQYF.

The chain joins TRBV7-9 to TRBJ2-2; D remains ambiguous. Trimming removed 7 bases at V and 5 bases at J, with 11 bases between. Germline CDR1 and CDR2: SEHNR and FQNEAQ (reference sequence). This CDR3 spans 13 amino acids. The CDR3 is CASKSSGTGELFF. CDR3 DNA sequence: TGTGCCAGCAAAAGCAGTGGGACCGGGGAGCTGTTTTTT.

For the CDR3, the DNA is TGTGCCAGCAGTGAGTTGGCATTCAGACGGGAAAAACTGTTTTTT. Translated, it gives CASSELAFRREKLFF. The chain recombines TRBV6-1 with TRBJ1-4; D is ambiguous. The germline V and J ends were trimmed by 3 bases and 8 bases, with 16 bases remaining between them. The CDR3 has 15 residues. Germline V CDR1 and CDR2: MNHNS, SASEGT.

The chain recombines TRBV6-5 with TRBJ1-1, with 12 bases that match TRBD1. The V segment lost 2 bases and the J segment 6 bases; nucleotides outside the gene matches: 4. This CDR3 is built from 15 residues. Germline lookup yields CDR1 MNHEY and CDR2 SVGAGI. The CDR3: CASSYGDRGLSEAFF. CDR3 bases: TGTGCCAGCAGTTACGGGGACAGGGGGCTTTCTGAAGCTTTCTTT.

This chain links TRBV11-2 with TRBJ2-5; 14 bases map to TRBD2. The CDR3 covers 17 residues. Per germline, CDR1 SGHAT and CDR2 FQNNGV. V lost 5 bases to trimming and J lost 4 bases; unmatched junction nucleotides: 9. CDR3: CASSLRTSGRLTETQYF. CDR3 DNA sequence: TGTGCCAGCAGCCTCCGGACTAGCGGGAGGCTCACAGAGACCCAGTACTTC.

The chain links TRBV29-1 to TRBJ2-5; 11 nucleotides line up with TRBD2. Germline assignment: CDR1 SQVTM and CDR2 ANQGSEA. The trim removed 7 bases at V and 4 bases at J, leaving 17 bases unmatched. The length of the CDR3 is 17 residues. The CDR3 loop is CSALPGQLAGGRETQYF. Here the CDR3 DNA reads TGCAGCGCCTTACCGGGACAGCTAGCGGGAGGAAGAGAGACCCAGTACTTC.

V gene TRBV13 combines with J gene TRBJ2-5; D possibly corresponds to TRBD1 (7 bases). Germline V CDR1 and CDR2: PRHDT, FYEKMQ (reference sequence). V gave up 5 bases and J gave up 2 bases, with 12 bases separating them. The length of the CDR3 is 14 residues. The chain's CDR3 is CASSAGQKQETQYF. CDR3 in DNA: TGTGCCAGCAGCGCGGGACAGAAACAAGAGACCCAGTACTTC.

The rearrangement links TRBV5-1 to TRBJ1-1; D call uncertain. Deletions cut 1 base from V and 0 bases from J, with 7 bases between. Germline lookup yields CDR1 SGHRS and CDR2 YFSETQ. The CDR3 is made up of 14 amino acids. The CDR3: CASSLFPMNTEAFF. Written as DNA, the CDR3 is TGCGCCAGCAGCTTGTTCCCTATGAACACTGAAGCTTTCTTT.